This T cell receptor beta chain was observed in a study of cytomegalovirus exposure and HLA in healthy donors. CDR3 size: 15 residues. V lost 0 bases and J 4 bases, leaving 15 bases between the germline ends. Germline assignment: CDR1 SQVTM and CDR2 ANQGSEA. The PCR ran on 60 Vbeta and 13 Jbeta primers. The data were produced by immunoSEQ multiplex PCR, yet TCRdb's version contains in-frame clones alone and is incomplete. The sample has some 150,000 clones, 75% to 85% seen once. The source is a young man in good health and CMV-seronegative. The rearrangement uses TRBV29-1 and TRBJ1-2; D unclear. Material for sequencing was PBMCs. The chain's CDR3 is CSVEDVQASPYGYTF. The CDR3 nucleotides are TGCAGCGTTGAAGATGTCCAGGCCTCCCCCTATGGCTACACCTTC.